The clone carrying this T cell receptor beta chain was recorded a few times. Its specificity is not known. Both 60 Vbeta primers and 13 Jbeta primers went into the PCR. The repertoire was sequenced with immunoSEQ multiplex PCR; TCRdb's copy has only in-frame clones and lacks some. The sample lists about 110,000 clones, roughly 69% seen once, with around 5.4% in the top ten. This specimen belongs to a study of cytomegalovirus exposure and HLA in healthy donors. Findings and limits, study-wide: Data from an earlier analysis indicated that most TCR beta V segments were productive either about 87% or about 30% of the time.

Germline CDR1 MNHEY, CDR2 SMNVEV (reference sequence). This CDR3 spans 17 amino acids. The V gene end was trimmed by 3 bases and the J gene end by 0 bases; junction bases not matched to a gene: 11. The clonotype originates from a woman aged 70 to 79 in good health and CMV-seropositive. The specimen sequenced was PBMCs. V usage is TRBV27 and J usage is TRBJ2-7; 7 nucleotides match TRBD1. CDR3 sequence: CASSFGAGQDFSYEQYF. CDR3 DNA: TGTGCCAGCAGTTTCGGAGCCGGACAGGACTTCTCCTACGAGCAGTACTTC.